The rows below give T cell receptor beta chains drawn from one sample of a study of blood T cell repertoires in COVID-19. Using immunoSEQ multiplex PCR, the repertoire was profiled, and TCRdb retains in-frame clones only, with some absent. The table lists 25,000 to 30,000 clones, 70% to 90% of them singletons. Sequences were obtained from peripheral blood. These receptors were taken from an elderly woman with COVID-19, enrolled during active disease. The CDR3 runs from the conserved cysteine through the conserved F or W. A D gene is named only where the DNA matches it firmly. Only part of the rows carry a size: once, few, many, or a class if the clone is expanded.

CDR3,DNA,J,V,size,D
CASGTGELGETQYF,TGTGCTAGTGGAACCGGGGAGCTTGGAGAGACCCAGTACTTC,TRBJ2-5,TRBV12-5,NA,NA
CASSTTARSPRNTEAFF,TGTGCCAGTAGTACAACCGCAAGGAGCCCCAGAAACACTGAAGCTTTCTTT,TRBJ1-1,TRBV19,NA,NA
CATSRELVPDTQYF,TGTGCCACCAGCAGAGAACTAGTTCCAGATACGCAGTATTTT,TRBJ2-3,TRBV15,NA,NA
CASSATGYNEQFF,TGTGCCAGCAGCGCCACAGGCTACAATGAGCAGTTCTTC,TRBJ2-1,TRBV11-2,NA,NA
CASSVQGANTEAFF,TGTGCCAGCAGTGTTCAGGGGGCGAACACTGAAGCTTTCTTT,TRBJ1-1,TRBV2,few,TRBD1
CASKKQGANSPLHF,TGTGCCAGTAAGAAACAGGGGGCGAATTCACCCCTCCACTTT,TRBJ1-6,TRBV6-5,few,TRBD1
CASSLVGGLTDTQYF,TGTGCCAGCAGCTTGGTGGGGGGGCTGACAGATACGCAGTATTTT,TRBJ2-3,TRBV5-4,NA,NA
CATSTRQTQETQYF,TGTGCCACCAGCACCCGACAGACCCAAGAGACCCAGTACTTC,TRBJ2-5,TRBV15,NA,NA
CAISMEEGWGYTF,TGTGCCATCAGCATGGAGGAAGGTTGGGGCTACACCTTC,TRBJ1-2,TRBV10-3,once,NA
CASSPPGQGYEQYF,TGTGCCAGCTCACCACCGGGACAGGGCTACGAGCAGTACTTC,TRBJ2-7,TRBV18,NA,TRBD1
CASSSNYRDGRDIQYF,TGTGCCAGCAGCTCCAACTACAGGGATGGGAGGGACATTCAGTACTTC,TRBJ2-4,TRBV5-4,NA,NA
CASSLVSGNNQPQHF,TGCGCCAGCAGCTTGGTGTCAGGAAACAATCAGCCCCAGCATTTT,TRBJ1-5,TRBV5-1,NA,NA
CATSDSGTGGGYTF,TGTGCCACCAGTGACTCCGGGACAGGGGGTGGCTACACCTTC,TRBJ1-2,TRBV24-1,NA,TRBD1
CAISEGAYNEQFF,TGTGCCATCAGTGAGGGGGCTTACAATGAGCAGTTCTTC,TRBJ2-1,TRBV10-3,NA,NA
CASSLGGGAVREQFF,TGTGCCAGCAGCTTAGGCGGGGGGGCCGTCCGGGAGCAGTTCTTC,TRBJ2-1,TRBV7-2,once,TRBD2
CASQTPGQIEAFF,TGTGCCAGCCAAACACCAGGGCAGATTGAAGCTTTCTTT,TRBJ1-1,TRBV7-2,NA,NA
CSAGTGAGEQYF,TGCAGCGCTGGGACAGGGGCAGGCGAGCAGTACTTC,TRBJ2-7,TRBV29-1,NA,TRBD1
CATSDLERGGNTGELFF,TGTGCCACCAGTGATTTAGAAAGGGGAGGGAACACCGGGGAGCTGTTTTTT,TRBJ2-2,TRBV24-1,NA,NA
CASRLTSFSYNEQFF,TGTGCCAGCAGACTTACTAGCTTCTCCTACAATGAGCAGTTCTTC,TRBJ2-1,TRBV27,NA,NA
CASSYDNAFMNTEAFF,TGTGCCAGCTCATACGACAATGCATTCATGAACACTGAAGCTTTCTTT,TRBJ1-1,TRBV18,NA,NA
CASMFGTGGNQPQHF,TGTGCCAGCATGTTCGGGACAGGGGGCAATCAGCCCCAGCATTTT,TRBJ1-5,TRBV6-5,NA,TRBD1
CASSQGWTGGESGNTIYF,TGCGCCAGCAGCCAAGGGTGGACAGGGGGCGAGTCTGGAAACACCATATATTTT,TRBJ1-3,TRBV4-1,NA,TRBD1
CASSASGVPGAEAFF,TGTGCCAGCAGCGCATCGGGGGTCCCCGGGGCTGAAGCTTTCTTT,TRBJ1-1,TRBV2,once,NA
CASSDEFGHSIYGYTF,TGTGCCAGCAGTGATGAGTTTGGACATTCCATCTATGGCTACACCTTC,TRBJ1-2,TRBV6-1,NA,NA
CSVRGGVGTDTQYF,TGCAGCGTCCGCGGGGGGGTGGGTACAGATACGCAGTATTTT,TRBJ2-3,TRBV29-1,NA,TRBD2
CASSLRGPGTEAFF,TGTGCCAGCAGCTTAAGGGGGCCTGGGACTGAAGCTTTCTTT,TRBJ1-1,TRBV7-8,NA,TRBD1
CASSPGDRQSDTQYF,TGTGCCAGCTCACCTGGGGACAGGCAGTCAGATACGCAGTATTTT,TRBJ2-3,TRBV18,NA,TRBD1
CASSVGQRTYGYTF,TGTGCCAGCAGCGTAGGACAACGAACCTATGGCTACACCTTC,TRBJ1-2,TRBV9,NA,NA
CATSRDRYSGSSGANVLTF,TGTGCCACCAGCAGAGATCGGTATAGCGGGAGCTCTGGGGCCAACGTCCTGACTTTC,TRBJ2-6,TRBV15,NA,TRBD2
CASRIGTANTGELFF,TGTGCCAGCAGGATTGGGACAGCGAACACCGGGGAGCTGTTTTTT,TRBJ2-2,TRBV2,NA,TRBD1
CASRGTGSNYGYTF,TGTGCCAGCAGAGGGACAGGGTCTAACTATGGCTACACCTTC,TRBJ1-2,TRBV9,few,TRBD1
CASSPGLAGELGETQYF,TGTGCCAGCAGCCCCGGACTAGCGGGGGAGCTTGGAGAGACCCAGTACTTC,TRBJ2-5,TRBV5-6,NA,TRBD2
CASSVSGASNQPQHF,TGTGCCAGCAGCGTGAGCGGGGCTAGCAATCAGCCCCAGCATTTT,TRBJ1-5,TRBV5-8,NA,NA
CASSSTGGAKGANVLTF,TGTGCCAGCAGCTCGACAGGGGGCGCTAAGGGGGCCAACGTCCTGACTTTC,TRBJ2-6,TRBV11-2,NA,TRBD1